The sequence of this T cell receptor beta chain was determined in a study of T cell responses to AZD1222 COVID-19 vaccine. Study information: Second-dose recipients at about 4 or about 12 weeks were treated as one pooled group. Whole-study findings and limits: Along spike, vaccine-associated CD4 TCRs were found throughout, with dominance at 160-218 and 743-854. Spike-specific TCR breadth rose after two AZD1222 doses, and depth rose as well. Clonal diversity may have been underestimated, and the donors were mostly white British, with more females than males.

About this clone itself: What it binds is not known.

Sequencing was performed with immunoSEQ multiplex PCR; in TCRdb, only in-frame clones are kept and a portion is missing. The table lists roughly 100,000 clones, approximately 96% of them singletons. This receptor was obtained from an adult in good health. The sequences come from peripheral blood, collected on day 0 of AZD1222 vaccination.

CDR3 coding DNA: TGCGCCAGCAGCTTAGAAACAGGGGGTGGTGAAAAACTGTTTTTT. Amino acids: CASSLETGGGEKLFF. The chain is built from TRBV5-1 and TRBJ1-4; the match to TRBD1 covers 8 bases. V shed 2 bases and J 7 bases; nucleotides not matched to a gene: 7. The germline gives CDR1 SGHRS, CDR2 YFSETQ. CDR3 length: 15 residues.